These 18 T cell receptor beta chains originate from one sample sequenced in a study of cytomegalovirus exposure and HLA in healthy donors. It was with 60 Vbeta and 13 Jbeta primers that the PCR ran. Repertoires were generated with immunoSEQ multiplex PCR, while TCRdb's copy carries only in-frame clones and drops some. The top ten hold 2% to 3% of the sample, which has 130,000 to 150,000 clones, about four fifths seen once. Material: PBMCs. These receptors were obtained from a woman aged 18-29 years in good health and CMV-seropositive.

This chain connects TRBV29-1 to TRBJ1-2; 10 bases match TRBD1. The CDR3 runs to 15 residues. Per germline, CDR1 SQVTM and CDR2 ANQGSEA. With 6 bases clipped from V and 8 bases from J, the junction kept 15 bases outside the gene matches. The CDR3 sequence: CSVQLSGTGAFGYTF. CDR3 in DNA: TGCAGCGTCCAACTCTCCGGGACAGGGGCTTTCGGCTACACCTTC.

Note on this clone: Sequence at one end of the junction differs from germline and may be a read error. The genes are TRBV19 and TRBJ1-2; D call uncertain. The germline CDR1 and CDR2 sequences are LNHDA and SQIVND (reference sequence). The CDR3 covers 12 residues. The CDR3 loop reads CASSIFPGSLYF. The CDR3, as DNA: TGTGCCAGTAGTATCTTCCCCGGGAGTTTATACTTC.

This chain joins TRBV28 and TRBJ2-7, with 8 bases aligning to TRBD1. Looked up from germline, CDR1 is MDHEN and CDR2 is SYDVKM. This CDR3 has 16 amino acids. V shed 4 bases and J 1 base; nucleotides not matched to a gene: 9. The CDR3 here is CASSSAGGSFSYEQYF. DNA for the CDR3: TGTGCCAGCAGTTCCGCAGGGGGCTCCTTTTCCTACGAGCAGTACTTC.

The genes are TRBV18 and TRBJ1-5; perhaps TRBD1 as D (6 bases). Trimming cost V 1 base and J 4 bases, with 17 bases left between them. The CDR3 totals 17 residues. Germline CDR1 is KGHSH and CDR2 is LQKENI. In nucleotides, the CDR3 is TGTGCCAGCTCACCACAAGTCGGGGTGAGGGGGAATCAGCCCCAGCATTTT. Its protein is CASSPQVGVRGNQPQHF.

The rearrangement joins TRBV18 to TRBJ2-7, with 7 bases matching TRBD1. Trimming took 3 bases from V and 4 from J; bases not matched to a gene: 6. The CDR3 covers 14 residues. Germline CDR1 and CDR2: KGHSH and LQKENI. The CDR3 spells CASSPGQEPYEQYF. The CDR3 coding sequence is TGTGCCAGCTCACCCGGACAGGAGCCGTACGAGCAGTACTTC.

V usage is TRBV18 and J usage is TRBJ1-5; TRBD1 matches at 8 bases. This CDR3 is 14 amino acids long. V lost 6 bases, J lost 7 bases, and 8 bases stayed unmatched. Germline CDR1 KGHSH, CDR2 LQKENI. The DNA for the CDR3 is TGTGCCAGCTCTGCCGAGGACAGGGCGCAGCCCCAGCATTTT. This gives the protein CASSAEDRAQPQHF.

DNA of the CDR3: TGTGCCAGCAATCCTGGCCGGGGGGGCAGGGCAGATACGCAGTATTTT. Protein sequence: CASNPGRGGRADTQYF. The V and J genes are TRBV5-4 and TRBJ2-3; 8 nucleotides agree with TRBD2. CDR1 is SGHNT, CDR2 YYREEE, per germline (reference sequence). After removal of 6 bases from V and 4 bases from J, the junction contained 13 bases not matched to a gene. This CDR3 comprises 16 residues. The full variable domain, with the rest looked up from reference TRBV5-4 and TRBJ2-3, is ETGVTQSPTHLIKTRGQQVTLRCSSQSGHNTVSWYQQALGQGPQFIFQYYREEENGRGNFPPRFSGLQFPNYSSELNVNALELDDSALYLCASNPGRGGRADTQYFGPGTRLTVL.

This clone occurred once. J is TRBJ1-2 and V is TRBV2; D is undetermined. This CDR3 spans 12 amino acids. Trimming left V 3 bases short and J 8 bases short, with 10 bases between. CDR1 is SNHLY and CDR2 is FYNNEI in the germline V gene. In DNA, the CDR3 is TGTGCCAGCAGTGAGGCACCGCCGGGCTACACCTTC. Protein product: CASSEAPPGYTF.

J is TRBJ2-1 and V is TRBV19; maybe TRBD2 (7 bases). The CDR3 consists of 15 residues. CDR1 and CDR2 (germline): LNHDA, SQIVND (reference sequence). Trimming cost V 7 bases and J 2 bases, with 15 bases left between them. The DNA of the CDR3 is TGTGCCAGTAACAAGAGGGGGGGTGCCTACAATGAGCAGTTCTTC. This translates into CASNKRGGAYNEQFF.

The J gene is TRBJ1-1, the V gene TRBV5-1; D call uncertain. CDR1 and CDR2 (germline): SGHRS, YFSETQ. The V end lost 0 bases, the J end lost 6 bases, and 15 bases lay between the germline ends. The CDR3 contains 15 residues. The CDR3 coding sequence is TGCGCCAGCAGCTTGGAAGCCCGAGATTTCGCTGAAGCTTTCTTT. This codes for CASSLEARDFAEAFF.

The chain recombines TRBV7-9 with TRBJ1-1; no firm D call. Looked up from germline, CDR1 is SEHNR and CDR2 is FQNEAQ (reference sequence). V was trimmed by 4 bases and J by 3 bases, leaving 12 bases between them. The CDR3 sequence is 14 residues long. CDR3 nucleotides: TGTGCCAGCAGCTCCGGTGTAATGGACACTGAAGCTTTCTTT. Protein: CASSSGVMDTEAFF.

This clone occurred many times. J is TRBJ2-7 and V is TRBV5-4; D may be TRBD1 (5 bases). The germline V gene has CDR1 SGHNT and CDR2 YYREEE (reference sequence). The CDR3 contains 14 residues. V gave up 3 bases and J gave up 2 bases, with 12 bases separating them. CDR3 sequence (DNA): TGTGCCAGCAGCTCTACCGACAGAGCCTACGAGCAGTACTTC. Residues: CASSSTDRAYEQYF.

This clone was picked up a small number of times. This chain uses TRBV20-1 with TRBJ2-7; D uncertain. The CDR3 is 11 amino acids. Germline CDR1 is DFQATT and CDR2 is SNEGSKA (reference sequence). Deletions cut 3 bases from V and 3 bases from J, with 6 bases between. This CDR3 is CSASEDYEQYF. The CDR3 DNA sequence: TGCAGTGCTAGCGAGGACTACGAGCAGTACTTC.

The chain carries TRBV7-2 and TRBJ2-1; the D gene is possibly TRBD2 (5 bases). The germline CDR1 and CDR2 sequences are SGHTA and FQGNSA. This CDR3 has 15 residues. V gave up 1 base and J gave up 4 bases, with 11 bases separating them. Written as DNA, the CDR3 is TGTGCCAGCAGCTTAGATGGGAGCGGATACAATGAGCAGTTCTTC. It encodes CASSLDGSGYNEQFF.

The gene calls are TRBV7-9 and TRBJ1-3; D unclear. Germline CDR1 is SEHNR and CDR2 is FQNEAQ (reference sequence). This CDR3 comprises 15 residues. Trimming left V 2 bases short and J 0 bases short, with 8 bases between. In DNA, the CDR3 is TGTGCCAGCAGCTTATTGGCCAGCTCTGGAAACACCATATATTTT. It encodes CASSLLASSGNTIYF.

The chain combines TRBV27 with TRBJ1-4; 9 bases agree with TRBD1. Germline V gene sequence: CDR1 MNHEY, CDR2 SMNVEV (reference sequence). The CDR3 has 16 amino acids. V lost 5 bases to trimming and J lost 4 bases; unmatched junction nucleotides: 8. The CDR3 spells CASSLGGTGSNEKLFF. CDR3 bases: TGTGCCAGCAGTCTCGGAGGGACAGGGAGTAATGAAAAACTGTTTTTT.

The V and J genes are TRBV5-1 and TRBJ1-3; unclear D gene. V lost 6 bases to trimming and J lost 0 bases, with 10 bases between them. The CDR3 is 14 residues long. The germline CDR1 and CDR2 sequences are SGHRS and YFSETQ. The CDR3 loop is CASTTGFSGNTIYF. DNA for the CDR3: TGCGCCAGCACCACGGGGTTCTCTGGAAACACCATATATTTT.

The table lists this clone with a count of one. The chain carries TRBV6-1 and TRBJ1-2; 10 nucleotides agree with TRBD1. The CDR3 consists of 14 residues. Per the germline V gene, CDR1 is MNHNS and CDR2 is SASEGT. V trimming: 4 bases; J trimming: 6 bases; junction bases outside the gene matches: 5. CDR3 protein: CASSGQGAQNGYTF. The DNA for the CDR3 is TGTGCCAGCAGTGGACAGGGGGCGCAGAATGGCTACACCTTC.